These 24 T cell receptor beta chains were sequenced from one sample in a study of T cell responses to AZD1222 COVID-19 vaccine. Sequencing was performed with immunoSEQ multiplex PCR; in TCRdb, only in-frame clones are kept and a portion is missing. The sample holds 90,000 to 95,000 clones, approximately 90% seen once. Here the sequenced sample was peripheral blood, taken on day 0 of AZD1222 vaccination. Source of these receptors: an adult in good health.

V and J are TRBV2 and TRBJ2-7, with TRBD2 matching over 12 bases. This CDR3 has 15 amino acids. V dropped 5 bases and J dropped 4; count of bases not matched to a gene: 6. Germline-derived CDR1 and CDR2 are SNHLY and FYNNEI. The CDR3 protein is CASSPSGGAKYEQYF. The DNA of the CDR3 is TGTGCCAGCAGTCCTAGCGGGGGGGCTAAGTACGAGCAGTACTTC.

This sequence joins TRBV6-6 and TRBJ1-1, with no clear D. V lost 4 bases to trimming and J lost 1 base, with 7 bases between them. The CDR3 is made up of 13 amino acids. Germline assignment: CDR1 MNHNY and CDR2 SVGAGI (reference sequence). The DNA for the CDR3 is TGTGCCAGCAGTTCTGACGGGAACACTGAAGCTTTCTTT. Its protein product is CASSSDGNTEAFF.

The gene calls are TRBV7-9 and TRBJ1-1; D is unclear. From germline, CDR1 is SEHNR and CDR2 FQNEAQ (reference sequence). This CDR3 contains 13 residues. V dropped 7 bases and J dropped 1 base, with 10 bases sitting between them. This CDR3 reads CASTPHQNTEAFF. The CDR3 region has the DNA TGTGCCAGCACCCCACACCAGAACACTGAAGCTTTCTTT.

The chain joins TRBV5-1 to TRBJ2-2, with D unresolved. This CDR3 is built from 15 residues. V shed 0 bases and J shed 0 bases, with 6 bases lying between them. CDR1 and CDR2 from the germline V gene are SGHRS and YFSETQ. This CDR3 reads CASSLEPTNTGELFF. The CDR3 nucleotides are TGCGCCAGCAGCTTGGAGCCGACGAACACCGGGGAGCTGTTTTTT.

The chain employs TRBV5-1 and TRBJ1-1; D gene uncertain. V gave up 4 bases and J gave up 4 bases, with 14 bases separating them. Germline loops: CDR1 SGHRS, CDR2 YFSETQ. The CDR3 loop spans 14 amino acids. Here the CDR3 DNA reads TGCGCCAGCAGCGCCTCAGGTAAGGGCACTGAAGCTTTCTTT. Amino acid sequence: CASSASGKGTEAFF.

This chain connects TRBV20-1 to TRBJ2-2; D remains unclear. This CDR3 contains 14 residues. Trimming cost V 3 bases and J 3 bases, with 11 bases left between them. Germline CDR1 DFQATT, CDR2 SNEGSKA (reference sequence). CDR3 DNA: TGCAGTGCTAGTATGGGCAGGTACACCGGGGAGCTGTTTTTT. Its translation is CSASMGRYTGELFF.

The chain has TRBV2 and TRBJ1-5, with 7 bases fitting TRBD1. CDR1 and CDR2 from the germline V gene are SNHLY and FYNNEI. Germline trimming cut 4 bases from V and 6 bases from J; bases unmatched to any gene: 9. The CDR3 sequence is 15 residues long. The CDR3 sequence is CASSVMGQGVQPQHF. The CDR3 DNA is TGTGCCAGCAGTGTGATGGGGCAGGGGGTTCAGCCCCAGCATTTT.

CDR3 sequence: CASSVDSLGYTF. DNA for the CDR3: TGTGCCAGCAGCGTGGACAGTCTTGGCTACACCTTC. The chain joins TRBV11-3 to TRBJ1-2, with a weak D call TRBD1 (6 bases). This CDR3 is 12 amino acids long. Germline V gene data show CDR1 as SGHNT and CDR2 as YENEEA. The germline V and J ends were trimmed by 5 bases and 7 bases, with 11 bases remaining between them.

This clone appeared once. The junction departs from the called germline gene at one end, perhaps through a read error. The V call is TRBV7-7, the J call TRBJ2-7; D is uncertain. CDR1 is SSHAT, CDR2 FNYEAQ, per germline (reference sequence). The CDR3 runs to 14 residues. The CDR3 loop reads CASSLEPGAYEQYF. Here the CDR3 DNA reads TGTGCTAGCAGCTTAGAACCGGGCGCCTACGAGCAGTACTTC.

The rearrangement joins TRBV5-5 to TRBJ1-1; D possibly corresponds to TRBD1 (5 bases). There are 16 residues in the CDR3. The V and J ends lost 1 base and 0 bases respectively, with 13 bases between them. Germline V gene sequence: CDR1 SGHKS, CDR2 YYEKEE (reference sequence). CDR3 region: CASSLSTGRLNTEAFF. CDR3 sequence (DNA): TGTGCCAGCAGCTTGTCAACAGGACGTCTGAACACTGAAGCTTTCTTT.

CDR3: CASSLGTYNYEQYF. Written as DNA, the CDR3 is TGTGCCAGCAGCTTGGGGACTTATAATTACGAGCAGTACTTC. The J gene is TRBJ2-7, the V gene TRBV11-2; D may be TRBD2 (6 bases). The CDR3 runs 14 residues. Trimming stripped 3 bases from V and 4 bases from J, with 13 bases between. The V gene's germline CDR1 is SGHAT and CDR2 FQNNGV.

The chain carries TRBV24-1 and TRBJ1-5; D gene unclear. The germline V and J ends were trimmed by 2 bases and 6 bases, with 7 bases remaining between them. CDR1 is KGHDR and CDR2 is SFDVKD in the germline V gene. This CDR3 is built from 13 residues. CDR3 loop: CATSDSVGQPQHF. CDR3 DNA sequence: TGTGCCACCAGTGATTCGGTGGGTCAGCCCCAGCATTTT.

The count of this clone is one. The chain employs TRBV19 and TRBJ2-7, with D unclear. The CDR3 totals 13 residues. CDR1 LNHDA and CDR2 SQIVND come from the germline V gene (reference sequence). V dropped 5 bases and J dropped 6 bases, with 14 bases sitting between them. In DNA form, the CDR3 reads TGTGCCAGTAGTCGCTGGTCGGCCAGCGAGCAGTACTTC. As protein: CASSRWSASEQYF. Drawing the rest from reference TRBV19 and TRBJ2-7, the complete variable domain is DGGITQSPKYLFRKEGQNVTLSCEQNLNHDAMYWYRQDPGQGLRLIYYSQIVNDFQKGDIAEGYSVSREKKESFPLTVTSAQKNPTAFYLCASSRWSASEQYFGPGTRLTVT.

The chain combines TRBV27 with TRBJ1-1, with 7 nucleotides matching TRBD1. CDR1 and CDR2 (germline): MNHEY, SMNVEV (reference sequence). The CDR3 has 15 residues. Trimming at V came to 5 bases and at J to 1 base, leaving 7 bases not matched to a gene. CDR3 in DNA: TGTGCCAGCAGTACGAGGGGGCAAGGGAACACTGAAGCTTTCTTT. This encodes CASSTRGQGNTEAFF.

This clone was seen only once. V gene TRBV2 combines with J gene TRBJ1-5; D remains ambiguous. The V and J ends lost 1 base and 1 base respectively, with 5 bases between them. The germline V gene encodes CDR1 SNHLY and CDR2 FYNNEI. The CDR3 has 14 residues. In nucleotides, the CDR3 is TGTGCCAGCAGTGAAGTCCAGAGCAATCAGCCCCAGCATTTT. This gives the protein CASSEVQSNQPQHF.

This clone has only a few counts. The V call is TRBV4-1, the J call TRBJ1-6; D not resolved. This CDR3 has 15 residues. Trimming took 0 bases from V and 10 from J, leaving 13 bases between them. Germline V gene sequence: CDR1 MGHRA, CDR2 YSYEKL. CDR3 DNA: TGCGCCAGCAGCCAAGAAAGCTGGGCGGAATCACCCCTCCACTTT. Its translation is CASSQESWAESPLHF.

This chain links TRBV5-5 with TRBJ1-3; D gene ambiguous. Germline values: CDR1 SGHKS, CDR2 YYEKEE (reference sequence). The CDR3 totals 15 residues. V was cut by 0 bases and J by 0 bases, with 7 bases left in between. The CDR3 region has the DNA TGTGCCAGCAGCTTGGACGGTTTCTCTGGAAACACCATATATTTT. Translating gives CASSLDGFSGNTIYF.

The chain has TRBV7-8 and TRBJ2-4; D ambiguous. The CDR3 is made up of 12 amino acids. The ends were cut back, 5 bases at V and 6 bases at J, with 8 bases in the middle. CDR1 is SGHVS, CDR2 FQNEAQ, per germline. DNA for the CDR3: TGTGCCAGCAGCCCCCCGGGAAACATTCAGTACTTC. Amino acid sequence: CASSPPGNIQYF.

This sequence joins TRBV18 and TRBJ1-1; 7 bases fit TRBD1. Germline V gene lookup returns CDR1 KGHSH and CDR2 LQKENI. CDR3 size: 14 residues. V shed 6 bases and J 3 bases; nucleotides not matched to a gene: 7. In DNA form, the CDR3 reads TGTGCCAGCTCTCCAGGACAGGCGGACACTGAAGCTTTCTTT. Translated: CASSPGQADTEAFF.

V is TRBV10-3 and J is TRBJ2-7; D uncertain. Germline lookup yields CDR1 ENHRY and CDR2 SYGVKD. V was cut by 3 bases and J by 4 bases, with 13 bases left in between. CDR3 length equals 14 residues. The CDR3 DNA reads as TGTGCCATCAGTGATTTAGGGCTCCCTTACGAGCAGTACTTC. The encoded protein is CAISDLGLPYEQYF.

The J gene is TRBJ2-5, the V gene TRBV19; TRBD2 agrees at 8 bases. V shed 5 bases and J 0 bases; nucleotides not matched to a gene: 8. Germline V gene lookup returns CDR1 LNHDA and CDR2 SQIVND (reference sequence). CDR3 size: 16 residues. CDR3 in amino acids: CASSLGLERYQETQYF. CDR3 nucleotide sequence: TGTGCCAGTAGTCTGGGACTAGAGAGGTACCAAGAGACCCAGTACTTC.

The rearrangement links TRBV7-2 to TRBJ1-2; D is unclear. The CDR3 length is 14 residues. Germline CDR1 SGHTA, CDR2 FQGNSA. V was trimmed by 1 base and J by 3 bases, leaving 9 bases between them. This chain's CDR3 is CASSLDYLDYGYTF. DNA for the CDR3: TGTGCCAGCAGCTTAGACTACCTGGACTATGGCTACACCTTC.

CDR3 protein: CASSREGWNTEAFF. The CDR3 bases are TGTGCCAGCTCTCGGGAAGGGTGGAACACTGAAGCTTTCTTT. The chain combines TRBV18 with TRBJ1-1; no firm D call. Germline V gene lookup returns CDR1 KGHSH and CDR2 LQKENI. The CDR3 sequence is 14 residues long. Trimming took 6 bases from V and 1 from J, leaving 12 bases between them.

The chain joins TRBV19 to TRBJ1-4, with 9 nucleotides matching TRBD1. Germline loops: CDR1 LNHDA, CDR2 SQIVND (reference sequence). The CDR3 runs 14 residues. J gave up 12 bases and V 5 bases, and 10 bases lay outside the gene matches. The CDR3 loop is CASSPGTGHVQLFF. The CDR3 nucleotides read TGTGCCAGTAGTCCCGGGACAGGGCATGTGCAACTGTTTTTT.